Below, 21 T cell receptor beta chains from the same sample are listed, as sequenced in a study of blood T cell repertoires in COVID-19. Repertoires were generated with immunoSEQ multiplex PCR, while TCRdb's copy carries only in-frame clones and drops some. The repertoire holds roughly 170,000 clones, with about four fifths as singletons. Material for sequencing was peripheral blood. Every receptor here comes from a woman aged 60-75 years with COVID-19, enrolled during active disease.

This clone was seen only a few times. This chain connects TRBV7-2 to TRBJ2-3; TRBD2 aligns across 10 bases. The trim removed 1 base at V and 2 bases at J, leaving 3 bases unmatched. The germline CDR1 and CDR2 sequences are SGHTA and FQGNSA. The CDR3 contains 16 residues. CDR3: CASSLGLAGITDTQYF. CDR3 coding DNA: TGTGCCAGCAGCTTAGGACTAGCGGGTATCACAGATACGCAGTATTTT.

The chain couples TRBV7-2 to TRBJ2-5; TRBD2 might be the D (5 bases). Germline loops: CDR1 SGHTA, CDR2 FQGNSA. The CDR3 runs 15 residues. The V end was cut by 5 bases, the J end by 4 bases, with 17 bases between. For the CDR3, the DNA is TGTGCCAGCAGCCCCCGGGCGGGCGTGGGAGAGACCCAGTACTTC. Its translation: CASSPRAGVGETQYF.

This rearrangement joins TRBV9 to TRBJ2-3; 10 bases align to TRBD2. The CDR3 spans 18 residues. The V gene end was trimmed by 0 bases and the J gene end by 0 bases; junction bases not matched to a gene: 7. Germline lookup yields CDR1 SGDLS and CDR2 YYNGEE. CDR3 nucleotides: TGTGCCAGCAGCGTAGGGCTAGCGGGAGCCACTAGCACAGATACGCAGTATTTT. Translation: CASSVGLAGATSTDTQYF.

The CDR3 here is CASSTGSQRANVLTF. The CDR3 DNA is TGTGCCAGCAGTACAGGGAGCCAGAGGGCCAACGTCCTGACTTTC. The chain employs TRBV28 and TRBJ2-6; a possible D gene is TRBD1 (6 bases). The germline V and J ends were trimmed by 5 bases and 5 bases, with 13 bases remaining between them. Germline V lookup: CDR1 MDHEN, CDR2 SYDVKM. This CDR3 spans 15 amino acids. Full variable domain (rest looked up from reference TRBV28 and TRBJ2-6): DVKVTQSSRYLVKRTGEKVFLECVQDMDHENMFWYRQDPGLGLRLIYFSYDVKMKEKGDIPEGYSVSREKKERFSLILESASTNQTSMYLCASSTGSQRANVLTFGAGSRLTVL.

This chain joins TRBV5-8 and TRBJ2-3; 13 nucleotides line up with TRBD2. J lost 3 bases, V lost 4 bases, and 2 bases had no gene match. The CDR3 covers 15 residues. CDR1 SGHTS and CDR2 YDEGEE come from the germline V gene. The CDR3 sequence is CASSRGLAGTDTQYF. The CDR3 DNA sequence: TGTGCCAGCAGCAGGGGACTAGCGGGAACAGATACGCAGTATTTT.

This clone was found once. The chain joins TRBV4-1 to TRBJ1-6, with D possibly being TRBD1 (6 bases). Per germline, CDR1 MGHRA and CDR2 YSYEKL. V was cut by 1 base and J by 8 bases, with 18 bases left in between. CDR3 length: 17 amino acids. As DNA, the CDR3 is TGCGCCAGCAGCCAAGCAGGGGTGGAGGACAGTTATTCACCCCTCCACTTT. This codes for CASSQAGVEDSYSPLHF.

V usage is TRBV5-1 and J usage is TRBJ2-3; D gene unclear. V shed 1 base and J shed 6 bases, with 6 bases lying between them. Germline CDR1 and CDR2: SGHRS and YFSETQ. The CDR3 has 12 residues. Here the CDR3 reads CASSLYRDTQYF. The CDR3 DNA is TGCGCCAGCAGCTTGTACCGGGATACGCAGTATTTT.

The chain couples TRBV6-6 to TRBJ2-3; no firm D call. Trimming took off 6 bases at V and 2 bases at J, with 12 bases between the two ends. The CDR3 consists of 14 residues. Germline V gene data show CDR1 as MNHNY and CDR2 as SVGAGI (reference sequence). The CDR3 spells CASSRVVPTDTQYF. The CDR3 DNA is TGTGCCAGCAGCCGGGTGGTCCCCACAGATACGCAGTATTTT.

V usage is TRBV5-4 and J usage is TRBJ1-1; 7 bases are a match to TRBD1. The germline V gene encodes CDR1 SGHNT and CDR2 YYREEE (reference sequence). The trim removed 3 bases at V and 6 bases at J, leaving 14 bases unmatched. This CDR3 comprises 16 residues. This chain's CDR3 is CASSSRGTVLFAEAFF. The DNA of the CDR3 is TGTGCCAGCAGCTCCAGGGGGACAGTATTGTTTGCTGAAGCTTTCTTT.

V gene TRBV7-2 combines with J gene TRBJ2-3; TRBD2 aligns across 9 bases. CDR3 length equals 15 residues. The germline V gene has CDR1 SGHTA and CDR2 FQGNSA. J was trimmed by 1 base and V by 7 bases; bases with no gene match: 6. The CDR3 loop is CASIDQRGGTDTQYF. The CDR3 DNA is TGTGCCAGCATTGATCAGCGGGGGGGCACAGATACGCAGTATTTT.

V usage is TRBV6-6 and J usage is TRBJ1-6; D is unclear. V lost 5 bases and J 8 bases, leaving 16 bases between the germline ends. The CDR3 contains 15 residues. CDR1 and CDR2 (germline): MNHNY, SVGAGI (reference sequence). The CDR3 bases are TGTGCCAGCAGTCCCCGCTTCCGGGGAGATTCACCCCTCCACTTT. Translating gives CASSPRFRGDSPLHF.

This chain links TRBV11-2 with TRBJ2-7, with D tentatively TRBD1 (5 bases). Germline V lookup: CDR1 SGHAT, CDR2 FQNNGV. This CDR3 is 15 amino acids long. V lost 4 bases to trimming and J lost 2 bases, with 15 bases between them. DNA for the CDR3: TGTGCCAGCAGCTCCCCGGACACCTACCCCTACGAGCAGTACTTC. Translating gives CASSSPDTYPYEQYF.

The V and J genes are TRBV19 and TRBJ1-5; 10 bases match TRBD1. V dropped 4 bases and J dropped 6; count of bases not matched to a gene: 6. Germline CDR1 and CDR2: LNHDA and SQIVND (reference sequence). There are 15 residues in the CDR3. DNA for the CDR3: TGTGCCAGTAGTAAAAGGACAGGGGGATTTCAGCCCCAGCATTTT. Translating it yields CASSKRTGGFQPQHF.

J is TRBJ2-4 and V is TRBV12-3 or TRBV12-4; D gene unclear. The CDR3 has 13 residues. Trimming cost V 8 bases and J 7 bases, with 15 bases left between them. CDR3 protein: CASSLPPVNIQYF. The CDR3 DNA is TGTGCCAGCTCCCTACCCCCGGTGAACATTCAGTACTTC.

V usage is TRBV5-1 and J usage is TRBJ2-5; D is possibly TRBD2 (5 bases). Deletions cut 0 bases from V and 5 bases from J, with 20 bases between. This CDR3 region has 17 residues. Germline V CDR1 and CDR2: SGHRS, YFSETQ. The CDR3 reads CASSLGGRGQPRETQYF. The CDR3 nucleotides are TGCGCCAGCAGCTTGGGGGGTCGCGGGCAACCCCGGGAGACCCAGTACTTC.

The chain employs TRBV9 and TRBJ2-7; 7 bases map to TRBD1. Germline CDR1 reads SGDLS; CDR2 reads YYNGEE. This CDR3 has 12 residues. The J segment lost 4 bases and the V segment lost 3 bases, leaving 1 base of the junction unmatched. The CDR3, as DNA: TGTGCCAGCAGCGGACAGGGTTACGAGCAGTACTTC. This gives the protein CASSGQGYEQYF. Based on the CDR3 plus reference TRBV9 and TRBJ2-7, the full variable domain is DSGVTQTPKHLITATGQRVTLRCSPRSGDLSVYWYQQSLDQGLQFLIQYYNGEERAKGNILERFSAQQFPDLHSELNLSSLELGDSALYFCASSGQGYEQYFGPGTRLTVT.

J is TRBJ1-1 and V is TRBV4-3, with TRBD1 identical over 8 bases. Unmatched junction bases numbered 11, after V lost 1 base and J lost 4 bases. The CDR3 loop spans 17 amino acids. Germline values: CDR1 LGHNA, CDR2 YSLEER. The chain's CDR3 is CASSQGTGIQSRTEAFF. CDR3 in DNA: TGCGCCAGCAGCCAAGGGACAGGGATTCAATCCCGCACTGAAGCTTTCTTT.

The chain recombines TRBV19 with TRBJ1-1, with 9 nucleotides matching TRBD1. The CDR3 covers 14 residues. In germline, CDR1 is LNHDA, CDR2 SQIVND (reference sequence). V lost 9 bases and J lost 1; bases outside the gene matches: 6. The CDR3 spells CASFLQGANTEAFF. In nucleotides, the CDR3 is TGTGCCAGCTTTCTACAGGGGGCGAACACTGAAGCTTTCTTT.

J is TRBJ1-5 and V is TRBV24-1, with 7 bases that match TRBD1. In germline, CDR1 is KGHDR, CDR2 SFDVKD. This CDR3 comprises 17 residues. With V trimmed by 4 bases and J by 7 bases, 15 bases remained unmatched. DNA of the CDR3: TGTGCCACCAGTGACCGCCTCGACAGGGTAAGGAAGCAGCCCCAGCATTTT. This codes for CATSDRLDRVRKQPQHF.

The CDR3 region has the DNA TGCGCCAGCAGCCAAGATTTCGGTAGCGAGACCCAGTACTTC. Its translation is CASSQDFGSETQYF. The V call is TRBV4-3, the J call TRBJ2-5, with no clear D. Germline V gives CDR1 LGHNA, CDR2 YSLEER. Trimming stripped 0 bases from V and 5 bases from J, with 10 bases between. There are 14 residues in the CDR3.

This chain connects TRBV2 to TRBJ2-3; 10 bases agree with TRBD1. The CDR3 is 14 amino acids. The V gene's germline CDR1 is SNHLY and CDR2 FYNNEI. Unmatched junction bases numbered 3, after V lost 4 bases and J lost 5 bases. This chain's CDR3 is CASSGQGAVDTQYF. The CDR3 DNA reads TGTGCCAGCAGTGGACAGGGGGCGGTAGATACGCAGTATTTT.